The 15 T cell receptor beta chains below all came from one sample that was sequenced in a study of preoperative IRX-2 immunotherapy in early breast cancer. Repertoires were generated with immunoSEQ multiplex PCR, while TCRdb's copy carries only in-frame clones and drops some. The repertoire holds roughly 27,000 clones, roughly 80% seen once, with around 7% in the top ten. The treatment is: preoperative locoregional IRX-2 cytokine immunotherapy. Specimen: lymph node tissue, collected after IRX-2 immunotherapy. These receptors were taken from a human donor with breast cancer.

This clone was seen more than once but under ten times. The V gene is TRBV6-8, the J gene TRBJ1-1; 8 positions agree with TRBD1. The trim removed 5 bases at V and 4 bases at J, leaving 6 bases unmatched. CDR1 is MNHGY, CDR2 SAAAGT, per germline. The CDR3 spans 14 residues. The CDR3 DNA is TGTGCCAGCAGTGACAGGGGAGTAGGCACTGAAGCTTTCTTT. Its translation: CASSDRGVGTEAFF.

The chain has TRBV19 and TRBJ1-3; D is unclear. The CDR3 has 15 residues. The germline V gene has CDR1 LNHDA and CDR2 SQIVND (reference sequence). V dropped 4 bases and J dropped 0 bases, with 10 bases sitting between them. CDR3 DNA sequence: TGTGCCAGTAGTAGCCTCTATCTCTCTGGAAACACCATATATTTT. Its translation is CASSSLYLSGNTIYF.

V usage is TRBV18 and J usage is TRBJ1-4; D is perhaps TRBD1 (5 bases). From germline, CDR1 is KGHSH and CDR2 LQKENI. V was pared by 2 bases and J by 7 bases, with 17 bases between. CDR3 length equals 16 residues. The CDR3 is CASSPVSGRVGEKLFF. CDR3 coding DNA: TGTGCCAGCTCACCAGTCTCAGGCAGGGTTGGTGAAAAACTGTTTTTT.

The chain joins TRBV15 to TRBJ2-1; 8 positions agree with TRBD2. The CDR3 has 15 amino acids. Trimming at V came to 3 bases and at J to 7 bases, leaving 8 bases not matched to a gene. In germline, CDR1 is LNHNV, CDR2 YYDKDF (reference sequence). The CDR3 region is CATSRAGLGFNEQFF. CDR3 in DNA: TGTGCCACCAGCAGGGCGGGACTAGGTTTTAATGAGCAGTTCTTC.

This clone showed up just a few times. CDR3 region: CASSLRGYNSYEQYF. The CDR3 nucleotides are TGTGCCAGCAGCCTTAGGGGATACAACTCCTACGAGCAGTACTTC. The chain couples TRBV11-3 to TRBJ2-7, with a possible D match to TRBD1 (5 bases). Trimming removed 5 bases at V and 0 bases at J, with 14 bases between. CDR1 and CDR2 (germline): SGHNT, YENEEA. The CDR3 sequence is 15 residues long.

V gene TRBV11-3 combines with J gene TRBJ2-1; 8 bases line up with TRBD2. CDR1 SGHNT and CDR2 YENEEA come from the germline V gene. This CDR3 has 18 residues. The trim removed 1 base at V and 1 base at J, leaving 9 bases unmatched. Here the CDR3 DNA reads TGTGCCAGCAGCTTAGTATCGGCGGGAGGATTGTCCTACAATGAGCAGTTCTTC. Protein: CASSLVSAGGLSYNEQFF.

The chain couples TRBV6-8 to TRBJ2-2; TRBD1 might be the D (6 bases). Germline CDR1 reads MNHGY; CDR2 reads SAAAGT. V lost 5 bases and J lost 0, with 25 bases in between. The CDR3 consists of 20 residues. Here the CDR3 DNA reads TGTGCCAGCAGTGGCGGCGGACAGCTAATATACTCTGCGAACACCGGGGAGCTGTTTTTT. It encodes CASSGGGQLIYSANTGELFF.

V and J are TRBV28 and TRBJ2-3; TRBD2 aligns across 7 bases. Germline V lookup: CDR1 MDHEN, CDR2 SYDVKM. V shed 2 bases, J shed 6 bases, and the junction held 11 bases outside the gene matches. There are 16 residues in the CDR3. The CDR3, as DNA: TGTGCCAGCAGTTTACCAGCGGGACCCTTGAGGGATACGCAGTATTTT. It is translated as CASSLPAGPLRDTQYF.

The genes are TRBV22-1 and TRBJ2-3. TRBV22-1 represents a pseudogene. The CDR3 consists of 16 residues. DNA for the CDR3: TGTGCCAGCAGTTTATTTTACTATGGGGGCACAGATACGCAGTATTTT. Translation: CASSLFYYGGTDTQYF.

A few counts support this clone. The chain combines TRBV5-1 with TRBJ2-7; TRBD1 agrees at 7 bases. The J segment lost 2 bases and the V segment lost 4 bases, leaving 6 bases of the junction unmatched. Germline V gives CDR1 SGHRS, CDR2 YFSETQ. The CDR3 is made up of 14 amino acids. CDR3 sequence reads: CASSTGQVPYEQYF. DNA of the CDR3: TGCGCCAGCAGCACCGGACAGGTCCCCTACGAGCAGTACTTC.

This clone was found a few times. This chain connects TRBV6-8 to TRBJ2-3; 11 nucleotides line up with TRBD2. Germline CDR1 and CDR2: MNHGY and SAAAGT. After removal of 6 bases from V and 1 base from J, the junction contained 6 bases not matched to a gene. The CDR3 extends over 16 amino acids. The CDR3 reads CASREGLAEGTDTQYF. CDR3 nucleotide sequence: TGTGCCAGCAGGGAGGGACTAGCGGAAGGCACAGATACGCAGTATTTT.

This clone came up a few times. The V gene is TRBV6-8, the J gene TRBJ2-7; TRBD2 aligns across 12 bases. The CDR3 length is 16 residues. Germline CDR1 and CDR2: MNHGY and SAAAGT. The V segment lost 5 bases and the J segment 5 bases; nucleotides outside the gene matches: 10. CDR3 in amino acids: CASSDLWTSGKHEQYF. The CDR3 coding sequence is TGTGCCAGCAGTGATTTATGGACTAGCGGGAAACACGAGCAGTACTTC.

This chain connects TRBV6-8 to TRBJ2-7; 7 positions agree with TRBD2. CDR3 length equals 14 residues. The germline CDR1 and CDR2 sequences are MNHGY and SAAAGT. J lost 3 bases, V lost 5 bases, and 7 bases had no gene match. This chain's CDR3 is CASSGEGRDYEQYF. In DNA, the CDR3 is TGTGCCAGCAGTGGGGAGGGCCGTGACTACGAGCAGTACTTC.

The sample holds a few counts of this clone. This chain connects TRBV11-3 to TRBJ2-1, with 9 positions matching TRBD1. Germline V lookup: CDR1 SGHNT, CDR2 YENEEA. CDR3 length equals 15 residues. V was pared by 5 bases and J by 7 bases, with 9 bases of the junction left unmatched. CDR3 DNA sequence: TGTGCCAGCAGCCACCGACAGGGGGAGGGAAATGAGCAGTTCTTC. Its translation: CASSHRQGEGNEQFF.

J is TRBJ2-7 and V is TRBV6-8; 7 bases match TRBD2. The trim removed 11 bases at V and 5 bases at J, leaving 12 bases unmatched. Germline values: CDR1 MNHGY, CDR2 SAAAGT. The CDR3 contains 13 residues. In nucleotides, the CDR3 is TGTGCCGGGGGACCGGGAGGAGTCGACGAGCAGTACTTC. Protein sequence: CAGGPGGVDEQYF.